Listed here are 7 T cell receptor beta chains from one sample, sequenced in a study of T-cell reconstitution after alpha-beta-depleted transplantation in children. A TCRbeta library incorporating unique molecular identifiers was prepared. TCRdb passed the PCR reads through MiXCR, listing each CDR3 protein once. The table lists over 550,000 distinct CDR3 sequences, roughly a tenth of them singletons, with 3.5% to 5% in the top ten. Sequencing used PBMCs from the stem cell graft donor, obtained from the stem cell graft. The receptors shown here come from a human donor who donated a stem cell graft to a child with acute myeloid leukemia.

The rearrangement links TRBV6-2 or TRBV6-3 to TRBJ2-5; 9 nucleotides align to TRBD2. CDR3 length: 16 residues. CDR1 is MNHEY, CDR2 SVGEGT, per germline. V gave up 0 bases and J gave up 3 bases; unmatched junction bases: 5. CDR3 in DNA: TGTGCCAGCAGTTACTCAAGGACTAGCGATAAAGAGACCCAGTACTTC. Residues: CASSYSRTSDKETQYF.

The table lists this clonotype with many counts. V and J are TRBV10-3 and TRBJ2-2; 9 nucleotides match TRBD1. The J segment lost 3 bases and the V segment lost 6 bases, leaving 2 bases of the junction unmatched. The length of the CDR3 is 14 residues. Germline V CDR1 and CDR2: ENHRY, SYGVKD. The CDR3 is CAIRGDRDTGELFF. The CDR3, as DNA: TGTGCCATCAGGGGGGACAGGGACACCGGGGAGCTGTTTTTT.

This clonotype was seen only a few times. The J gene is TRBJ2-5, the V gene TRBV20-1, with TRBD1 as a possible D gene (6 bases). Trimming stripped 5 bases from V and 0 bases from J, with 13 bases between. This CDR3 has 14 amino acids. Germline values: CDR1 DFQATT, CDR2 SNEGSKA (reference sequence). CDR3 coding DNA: TGCAGTGCTCGACGTCAGGGGTACCAAGAGACCCAGTACTTC. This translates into CSARRQGYQETQYF.

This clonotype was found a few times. CDR3 region: CASSRGGPSGANVLTF. In DNA form, the CDR3 reads TGCGCCAGCTCCCGCGGAGGCCCCTCTGGGGCCAACGTCCTGACTTTC. This rearrangement joins TRBV5-1 to TRBJ2-6; D is possibly TRBD2 (5 bases). Germline-derived CDR1 and CDR2 are SGHRS and YFSETQ. The CDR3 sequence is 16 residues long. V was cut by 7 bases and J by 0 bases, with 14 bases left in between.

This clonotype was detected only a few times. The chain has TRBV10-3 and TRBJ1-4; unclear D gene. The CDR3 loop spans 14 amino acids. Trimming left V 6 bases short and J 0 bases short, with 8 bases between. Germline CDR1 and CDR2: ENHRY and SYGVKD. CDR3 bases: TGTGCCATCAGCCCAGCAACAACTAATGAAAAACTGTTTTTT. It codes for CAISPATTNEKLFF.

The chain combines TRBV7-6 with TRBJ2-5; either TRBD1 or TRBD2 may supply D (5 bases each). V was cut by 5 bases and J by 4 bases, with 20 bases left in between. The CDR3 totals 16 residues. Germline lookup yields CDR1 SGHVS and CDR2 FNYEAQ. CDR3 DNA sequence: TGTGCCAGCAGCCTCCGTGGGGGTAGCTGGGTAGAGACCCAGTACTTC. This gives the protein CASSLRGGSWVETQYF.

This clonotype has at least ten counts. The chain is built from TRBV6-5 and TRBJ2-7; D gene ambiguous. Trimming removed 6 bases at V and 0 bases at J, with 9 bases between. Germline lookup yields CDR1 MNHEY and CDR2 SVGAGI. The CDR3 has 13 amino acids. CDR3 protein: CASRVASSYEQYF. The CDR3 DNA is TGTGCCAGCAGGGTCGCGAGCTCCTACGAGCAGTACTTC.